This T cell receptor beta chain is from a study of blood T cell repertoires in COVID-19 (dated by TCRdb to 2018 to 2021). Looking at the study overall: Samples covering the acute and convalescent phases of COVID-19 were provided by collaborators in the United States, Italy and Spain. Samples came from the ongoing ImmuneRACE study (first 160 participants) plus 1,254 subjects from 6 global collaborators. The sample metadata nearly always contained a de-identified subject ID, COVID-19 status, age in years and sex. The repertoires were released in a freely available public database meant as a resource for research on the immune response to SARS-CoV-2. The material from the prospective study consisted of cDNA or gDNA derived from T cells, B-cell-depleted T cells, or PBMCs. Subjects who had been exposed to COVID-19, were actively infected with it, or had recovered from it provided the deeply sampled blood TCRbeta repertoires that made up the dataset. Where HLA class I and class II types were available, the types were taken from metadata supplied by the sample provider, not from assay-based typing.

Trimming takes 4 bases from V and 6 bases from J, and the germline ends sit 12 bases apart. The CDR1 and CDR2 encoded by the germline V gene are SGHTA and FQGNSA. The CDR3 has 14 amino acids, counting the end cysteine and phenylalanine. CDR3 DNA is the only sequence kept; it has 42 bases, read in frame from the first base. As regards this clone: What this receptor recognizes is not known. Qualities for individual bases were not recorded, and no much larger clone is one base off.

Whole blood was collected in K2EDTA tubes by collaborating institutions according to the institutions' own protocols. For TCRbeta analysis, collaborators shipped samples in one of three forms: frozen whole blood, isolated PBMCs, or DNA extracted from either of those sample types. Summary of the overall study and its limitations: Clinical and demographic metadata were provided uncurated, with the amount varying by source and participant.

The immunoSEQ Assay, a bias-controlled multiplex PCR, was used to amplify TCRbeta CDR3 regions from genomic DNA. The paper's processing steps were these. Nucleated cell counts per sample were estimated from amplification of reference gene primers within the assay. To quantify the absolute abundance of each unique TCRbeta CDR3 rearrangement, sequence reads were collapsed and filtered. Productive Simpson clonality was computed per sample as the square root of Simpson's diversity index over productive rearrangements. What TCRdb holds here is the immuneACCESS table cut down to in-frame rearrangements. Part of the clones is not present; checked against another copy, under half of the missing clones reflect an unresolved V gene, and the others are unexplained. V, J and clone size are taken as reported in that table, and D and trimming were inferred from the DNA itself. A total of fewer than 110,000 clones appear in this sample, approximately 80% of them only once. 4.3% of the sample lies in the top ten.

The TCR was taken from a man between 65 and 80 years old with acute or convalescent COVID-19. Sequenced input: peripheral blood. Recombination linked TRBV7-2 to TRBJ1-4; the D gene remains uncertain. Read as DNA, the sequence is TGTGCCAGCAGCTCGCGTAGGAGCGATGAAAAACTGTTTTTT. It codes for CASSSRRSDEKLFF.